Below, 18 T cell receptor beta chains from the same sample are listed, as sequenced in a study of vaccination effects on CD4 cells after COVID-19. Their antigens are not known. Antigen-specific CD4+ T cells were expanded with viral peptide pools in the ViraFEST assay before sequencing. Following a 10-day culture, CD4+ T cells were purified. Generated by immunoSEQ multiplex PCR, the TCRdb table keeps only in-frame clones and is missing some. Here the sample spans about 19,000 clones, less than 85% being singletons. Sequenced here: CD4+ T cells from PBMCs cultured with HCoV-229E spike peptides, sampled before COVID-19 vaccination. All receptors come from a human donor who received a COVID-19 vaccine.

This clone was observed a single time. V is TRBV7-9 and J is TRBJ1-4, with 9 nucleotides matching TRBD1. V dropped 2 bases and J dropped 7; count of bases not matched to a gene: 5. The CDR3 totals 15 residues. CDR1 SEHNR and CDR2 FQNEAQ come from the germline V gene (reference sequence). The CDR3 coding sequence is TGTGCCAGCAGCTTACCCGGGACAGGGTTTGAAAAACTGTTTTTT. This gives the protein CASSLPGTGFEKLFF.

The rearrangement links TRBV6-5 to TRBJ2-1; D is perhaps TRBD1 or TRBD2 (5 bases each). From germline, CDR1 is MNHEY and CDR2 SVGAGI. V shed 2 bases and J shed 2 bases, with 10 bases lying between them. The CDR3 has 15 amino acids. CDR3 protein: CASSYDRGPYNEQFF. In DNA form, the CDR3 reads TGTGCCAGCAGTTACGATAGGGGACCCTACAATGAGCAGTTCTTC.

The chain has TRBV5-1 and TRBJ2-5; 12 positions match TRBD2. The CDR3 extends over 18 amino acids. Germline V gives CDR1 SGHRS, CDR2 YFSETQ. The J segment lost 4 bases and the V segment lost 0 bases, leaving 10 bases of the junction unmatched. CDR3 coding DNA: TGCGCCAGCAGCTTGGGTACTAGCGGGAGGCGGCTCGGAGAGACCCAGTACTTC. Encoded protein: CASSLGTSGRRLGETQYF.

This chain joins TRBV7-2 and TRBJ1-1; a weak D match, TRBD1 (6 bases). Germline loops: CDR1 SGHTA, CDR2 FQGNSA. The CDR3 contains 14 residues. V was clipped by 1 base and J by 12 bases, with 18 bases between them. This CDR3 reads CASSLEYSRGRSFF. CDR3 nucleotide sequence: TGTGCCAGCAGCTTAGAATACTCACGGGGGCGATCTTTCTTT.

The chain is built from TRBV27 and TRBJ2-1, with D perhaps TRBD1 or TRBD2 (5 bases each). V was cut by 3 bases and J by 2 bases, with 11 bases left in between. Germline assignment: CDR1 MNHEY and CDR2 SMNVEV (reference sequence). The CDR3 extends over 15 amino acids. In nucleotides, the CDR3 is TGTGCCAGCAGTTTTGAGGGGTTCACCTACAATGAGCAGTTCTTC. The encoded protein is CASSFEGFTYNEQFF.

The genes are TRBV27 and TRBJ1-5, with TRBD1 matching over 7 bases. V lost 6 bases and J lost 6; bases outside the gene matches: 11. The CDR3 has 15 residues. Germline CDR1 MNHEY, CDR2 SMNVEV (reference sequence). This CDR3 reads CASRGGTAWVQPQHF. In DNA form, the CDR3 reads TGTGCCAGCAGGGGTGGGACAGCCTGGGTTCAGCCCCAGCATTTT.

CDR3 coding DNA: TGCGCCAGCAGGACACAGGCGAACACCGGGGAGCTGTTTTTT. Translation: CASRTQANTGELFF. The chain carries TRBV5-1 and TRBJ2-2; D perhaps matches TRBD1 (5 bases). Trimming shortened V by 5 bases and J by 0 bases, and 8 bases separated the two germline ends. In germline, CDR1 is SGHRS, CDR2 YFSETQ. The CDR3 has 14 residues.

In this sample, this clone turned up a few times. The genes are TRBV19 and TRBJ1-3; 9 nucleotides agree with TRBD1. This CDR3 is 16 amino acids long. The germline V gene has CDR1 LNHDA and CDR2 SQIVND (reference sequence). V shed 6 bases, J shed 0 bases, and the junction held 6 bases outside the gene matches. The CDR3 loop is CASSWTGVNSGNTIYF. CDR3 DNA: TGTGCCAGTAGCTGGACAGGGGTCAACTCTGGAAACACCATATATTTT.

The rearrangement links TRBV6-4 to TRBJ2-3; 9 bases map to TRBD2. This CDR3 comprises 14 residues. The germline V gene encodes CDR1 MRHNA and CDR2 SNTAGT. The J segment lost 2 bases and the V segment lost 4 bases, leaving 1 base of the junction unmatched. The CDR3 sequence is CASSGGGATDTQYF. The CDR3 DNA reads TGTGCCAGCAGTGGCGGGGGGGCCACAGATACGCAGTATTTT.

The chain uses TRBV7-6 and TRBJ1-3; D remains ambiguous. Germline CDR1 reads SGHVS; CDR2 reads FNYEAQ. Trimming cost V 2 bases and J 0 bases, with 8 bases left between them. The CDR3 sequence is 15 residues long. CDR3 sequence reads: CASSLLAGSGNTIYF. The CDR3 coding sequence is TGTGCCAGCAGCTTACTTGCGGGCTCTGGAAACACCATATATTTT.

The V call is TRBV5-1, the J call TRBJ2-7; D might be TRBD2 (5 bases). Germline V CDR1 and CDR2: SGHRS, YFSETQ. V was cut by 4 bases and J by 3 bases, with 17 bases left in between. This CDR3 spans 15 amino acids. In nucleotides, the CDR3 is TGCGCCAGCAGCCCAACCAGAGGGTTGGTCTACGAGCAGTACTTC. It is translated as CASSPTRGLVYEQYF.

The chain carries TRBV10-3 and TRBJ1-2; weak D call: TRBD1 (6 bases). CDR3 size: 16 residues. In germline, CDR1 is ENHRY, CDR2 SYGVKD. Trimming pared 1 base from V and 8 bases from J, leaving 20 bases between. CDR3 region: CAISEFLGGRESGYTF. The DNA of the CDR3 is TGTGCCATCAGTGAGTTTTTAGGGGGAAGGGAGTCAGGCTACACCTTC.

In this sample, this clone turned up a few times. This rearrangement joins TRBV12-5 to TRBJ1-6; 7 bases are a match to TRBD1. In germline, CDR1 is LGHNT, CDR2 FRNRAP. The J segment lost 10 bases and the V segment lost 1 base, leaving 1 base of the junction unmatched. This CDR3 is built from 13 residues. The CDR3 DNA sequence: TGTGCTAGTGGTTTGGACAGGGGATCACCCCTCCACTTT. It yields the protein CASGLDRGSPLHF. The variable domain in full, completed from reference TRBV12-5 and TRBJ1-6, reads DARVTQTPRHKVTEMGQEVTMRCQPILGHNTVFWYRQTMMQGLELLAYFRNRAPLDDSGMPKDRFSAEMPDATLATLKIQPSEPRDSAVYFCASGLDRGSPLHFGNGTRLTVT.

The CDR3, as DNA: TGTGCCAGCAGCCCCGGGGGGCTCTACGAGCAGTACTTC. It specifies CASSPGGLYEQYF. This rearrangement joins TRBV3-1 (or the pseudogene TRBV3-2) to TRBJ2-7; D might be TRBD2 (7 bases). Germline CDR1 is LGHDT and CDR2 is YNNKEL (reference sequence). V dropped 4 bases and J dropped 3 bases, with 10 bases sitting between them. The CDR3 length is 13 residues.

The chain combines TRBV9 with TRBJ1-1, with 8 positions matching TRBD1. This CDR3 comprises 15 residues. Per germline, CDR1 SGDLS and CDR2 YYNGEE. V trimming: 4 bases; J trimming: 4 bases; junction bases outside the gene matches: 9. The CDR3 is CASSRQGIGSTEAFF. The CDR3 DNA sequence: TGTGCCAGCAGCCGACAGGGGATTGGTAGCACTGAAGCTTTCTTT.

This chain joins TRBV6-4 and TRBJ2-3, with 7 bases matching TRBD2. This CDR3 has 14 amino acids. The ends lost 2 bases at V and 2 bases at J; junction bases unmatched: 1. From germline, CDR1 is MRHNA and CDR2 SNTAGT. In DNA, the CDR3 is TGTGCCAGCAGTGACGGGAGGGCCACAGATACGCAGTATTTT. Translated, it gives CASSDGRATDTQYF.

This clone was detected only a few times. The chain links TRBV14 to TRBJ2-5; possible D gene TRBD2, 5 bases. V was clipped by 7 bases and J by 4 bases, with 13 bases between them. The V gene's germline CDR1 is SGHDN and CDR2 FVKESK. CDR3 length equals 13 residues. Here the CDR3 DNA reads TGTGCCAGCAATCGGGGATTGGGAGAGACCCAGTACTTC. This codes for CASNRGLGETQYF.

This clone occurred a few times. The J gene is TRBJ1-6, the V gene TRBV4-1, with D hard to call. CDR3 length equals 16 residues. The ends were cut back, 1 base at V and 2 bases at J, with 9 bases in the middle. Germline CDR1 is MGHRA and CDR2 is YSYEKL. CDR3 bases: TGCGCCAGCAGCCAAGCGGAGGACGCCTATAATTCACCCCTCCACTTT. Its protein is CASSQAEDAYNSPLHF.